The entry below describes one T cell receptor (beta chain). Its target is unknown. The germline V gene encodes CDR1 SGHKS and CDR2 YYEKEE (reference sequence). The CDR3 is 13 residues long. The V and J ends lost 4 bases and 6 bases respectively, with 13 bases between them. The PCR had 60 Vbeta and 13 Jbeta primers. Original data processing: An analysis that came later counted 73 million or so unique TCR beta chains, 9 million to 12 million shared. Assay used: immunoSEQ multiplex PCR; TCRdb lists only in-frame clones, some missing. For V, J and clone size, that table is used; D and trimming come from the DNA. The sample yields about 100,000 clones, over 75% seen once. This sample is part of a study of cytomegalovirus exposure and HLA in healthy donors. Study at large: Inside one of the first data releases sat about 85 million unique TCRs taken from HLA-typed donors. Broader study findings: Presence/absence results assume similar sequencing depth per donor, which may not hold.

The V gene is TRBV5-5, the J gene TRBJ2-5; a possible D gene is TRBD1 (5 bases). The receptor was derived from a man aged 25-45 years in good health and CMV-seronegative. Input material: PBMCs. The CDR3 loop reads CASSGDSVQTQYF. The CDR3 DNA follows: TGTGCCAGCAGCGGCGACAGTGTACAGACCCAGTACTTC.